This TCR beta chain is from a study of PD-1 blockade in classical Hodgkin lymphoma. Autologous stem cell transplantation was followed by relapse in every patient, and brentuximab vedotin exposure varied. Some clones are missing from TCRdb's copy, which holds only in-frame ones; the method was immunoSEQ multiplex PCR. The data contain about 110,000 clones, about nine tenths of them singletons. The sequence was obtained from a human donor with classical Hodgkin lymphoma. The starting material was peripheral blood mononuclear cells (PBMCs), obtained before the second cycle of nivolumab.

For the CDR3, the DNA is TGCGCCAGCAGCTTGGGACAGGGGTTAGGACAGCCCCAGCATTTT. This gives the protein CASSLGQGLGQPQHF. The gene calls are TRBV5-1 and TRBJ1-5; 8 bases align to TRBD1. Germline V gene lookup returns CDR1 SGHRS and CDR2 YFSETQ. V lost 0 bases to trimming and J lost 7 bases; unmatched junction nucleotides: 6. This CDR3 has 15 amino acids.